What follows are 21 T cell receptor beta chains derived from one specimen sequenced in a study of blood T cells in healthy people across ages. Primed by a sample-barcoded 5' primer and a J-beta primer mix, a second PCR proceeded for 7 to 11 cycles. Via MiXCR, TCRdb re-called the 5' RACE reads, giving one row per CDR3 protein. The table records hundreds of thousands of distinct CDR3 sequences, about 45% of them present only once. The sequencing sample was made of blood. The receptors derive from a man older than 75 in good health.

This clonotype was counted between two and nine times. The genes are TRBV7-2 and TRBJ1-1, with D possibly being TRBD1 (5 bases). V lost 8 bases, J lost 2 bases, and 12 bases lay in between. Germline CDR1 SGHTA, CDR2 FQGNSA. The CDR3 covers 13 residues. CDR3 loop: CASSRGGNTEAFF. The CDR3 bases are TGTGCCAGCTCGAGGGGTGGCAACACTGAAGCTTTCTTT. Looking up the rest from reference TRBV7-2 and TRBJ1-1 gives the full variable domain: GAGVSQSPSNKVTEKGKDVELRCDPISGHTALYWYRQSLGQGLEFLIYFQGNSAPDKSGLPSDRFSAERTGGSVSTLTIQRTQQEDSAVYLCASSRGGNTEAFFGQGTRLTVV.

This chain connects TRBV11-1 to TRBJ2-2; TRBD1 agrees at 9 bases. The CDR3 contains 17 residues. Trimming at V came to 5 bases and at J to 3 bases, leaving 10 bases not matched to a gene. Germline loops: CDR1 SGHAT, CDR2 FQDESV (reference sequence). The CDR3 loop is CASSIPRDREDTGELFF. CDR3 nucleotide sequence: TGTGCCAGCAGCATTCCAAGGGACAGGGAGGACACCGGGGAGCTGTTTTTT.

This clonotype was seen repeatedly, ten times or more. This chain links TRBV7-9 with TRBJ2-1; 10 bases are shared with TRBD2. CDR1 is SEHNR, CDR2 FQNEAQ, per germline (reference sequence). With V trimmed by 5 bases and J by 8 bases, 3 bases remained unmatched. The CDR3 covers 13 residues. CDR3 sequence: CASSAGLADEQFF. CDR3 coding DNA: TGTGCCAGCAGCGCCGGACTAGCGGATGAGCAGTTCTTC.

In its sample, this clonotype was seen a few times. This chain joins TRBV5-1 and TRBJ2-7, with D maybe TRBD2 (6 bases). Trimming shortened V by 0 bases and J by 1 base, and 11 bases separated the two germline ends. This CDR3 region has 15 residues. Germline lookup yields CDR1 SGHRS and CDR2 YFSETQ. DNA for the CDR3: TGCGCCAGCAGCTTGGGGACTATTGGGTCCTACGAGCAGTACTTC. As protein: CASSLGTIGSYEQYF.

The genes are TRBV20-1 and TRBJ1-1; TRBD1 matches at 7 bases. The CDR3 has 12 residues. Per germline, CDR1 DFQATT and CDR2 SNEGSKA (reference sequence). V lost 5 bases and J lost 3; bases outside the gene matches: 3. CDR3 loop: CSARQGHTEAFF. The DNA for the CDR3 is TGCAGTGCTCGACAGGGACACACTGAAGCTTTCTTT.

The rearrangement uses TRBV29-1 and TRBJ2-7, with D possibly matching TRBD2 (6 bases). The CDR3 runs to 13 residues. The germline gives CDR1 SQVTM, CDR2 ANQGSEA. The V and J ends lost 7 bases and 2 bases respectively, with 15 bases between them. The chain's CDR3 is CSAHGGTAYEQYF. The CDR3, as DNA: TGCAGCGCCCACGGCGGGACCGCCTACGAGCAGTACTTC.

This chain links TRBV21-1 with TRBJ2-1; no check of the table's D call, TRBD1, against the DNA was made. TRBV21-1 is a pseudogene locus. The CDR3 runs to 17 residues. The CDR3 here is CASSKRQGTGGSNEQFF. CDR3 DNA sequence: TGTGCCAGCAGCAAACGACAAGGGACAGGAGGATCCAATGAGCAGTTCTTC.

Of note for this clonotype: It may be a read error: a sequence one base away is much more abundant. V is TRBV24-1 and J is TRBJ2-1; 8 bases agree with TRBD2. The J call may be wrong; the DNA end is better matched by TRBJ2-7. Germline V gene data show CDR1 as KGHDR and CDR2 as SFDVKD. The CDR3 is 17 amino acids. CDR3 sequence (DNA): TGTGCCACCAGTGATGCGGTGACGGGAGGGTCCTACAATGAGCAGTACTTC. Translated: CATSDAVTGGSYNEQYF.

V and J are TRBV10-3 and TRBJ2-7, with 12 bases identical to TRBD1. This CDR3 contains 13 residues. V was pared by 9 bases and J by 6 bases, with 6 bases of the junction left unmatched. Germline loops: CDR1 ENHRY, CDR2 SYGVKD. The CDR3 nucleotides are TGTGCCATTGGGACAGGGGGCATGGGCGAGCAGTACTTC. It is translated as CAIGTGGMGEQYF.

This chain joins TRBV20-1 and TRBJ2-3; TRBD2 agrees at 11 bases. The junction had 4 bases not matched to a gene; V was cut back by 1 base and J by 1 base. The CDR3 loop spans 16 amino acids. Germline loops: CDR1 DFQATT, CDR2 SNEGSKA (reference sequence). The CDR3 DNA is TGCAGTGCTAGAGTGGGTAGCGGGAGGGGCACAGATACGCAGTATTTT. Residues: CSARVGSGRGTDTQYF.

The chain employs TRBV29-1 and TRBJ1-2, with TRBD1 identical over 10 bases. V shed 6 bases, J shed 5 bases, and the junction held 6 bases outside the gene matches. CDR1 is SQVTM, CDR2 ANQGSEA, per germline. There are 13 residues in the CDR3. This CDR3 reads CSVGQGEGYGYTF. DNA of the CDR3: TGCAGCGTAGGACAGGGGGAAGGGTATGGCTACACCTTC.

This clonotype appeared a few times. CDR3 sequence reads: CASSGETGSSGNTIYF. As DNA, the CDR3 is TGTGCCAGCAGTGGGGAGACAGGCTCCTCTGGAAACACCATATATTTT. V gene TRBV2 combines with J gene TRBJ1-3, with D perhaps TRBD1 (6 bases). The V and J ends lost 4 bases and 0 bases respectively, with 13 bases between them. Germline V gene lookup returns CDR1 SNHLY and CDR2 FYNNEI. The CDR3 length is 16 residues.

About this clonotype: This may be a read error, as it is one base from a much larger clone. The V call is TRBV7-9, the J call TRBJ2-7; no clear D. The CDR3 totals 12 residues. CDR1 and CDR2 (germline): SEHNR, FQNEAQ (reference sequence). Trimming left V 5 bases short and J 3 bases short, with 8 bases between. The CDR3 here is CASSPAVYEQYF. The CDR3 bases are TGTGCCAGCAGCCCAGCAGTCTACGAGCAGTACTTC.

V gene TRBV7-9 combines with J gene TRBJ2-1; possible D gene TRBD2, 5 bases. The germline V and J ends were trimmed by 5 bases and 12 bases, with 17 bases remaining between them. The CDR3 is 13 amino acids. CDR1 and CDR2 from the germline V gene are SEHNR and FQNEAQ (reference sequence). Written as DNA, the CDR3 is TGTGCCAGCAGCCCCGAGGGTGGACGGCTGCAGTTCTTC. Translated: CASSPEGGRLQFF.

V gene TRBV20-1 combines with J gene TRBJ1-2; D may be TRBD1 (5 bases). V dropped 2 bases and J dropped 7 bases, with 17 bases sitting between them. Germline CDR1 reads DFQATT; CDR2 reads SNEGSKA (reference sequence). The CDR3 consists of 14 residues. This CDR3 is CSARREGRESGYTF. The CDR3 bases are TGCAGTGCTAGACGGGAGGGCAGGGAAAGTGGCTACACCTTC.

The J gene is TRBJ2-7, the V gene TRBV5-1; D might be TRBD2 (6 bases). V lost 2 bases, J lost 0 bases, and 15 bases lay in between. The CDR3 consists of 16 residues. Germline CDR1 and CDR2: SGHRS and YFSETQ. The CDR3: CASSFLGTSSSYEQYF. The CDR3 DNA reads TGCGCCAGCAGCTTCCTCGGGACTTCCAGCTCCTACGAGCAGTACTTC. Full variable domain (missing parts from reference TRBV5-1 and TRBJ2-7): KAGVTQTPRYLIKTRGQQVTLSCSPISGHRSVSWYQQTPGQGLQFLFEYFSETQRNKGNFPGRFSGRQFSNSRSEMNVSTLELGDSALYLCASSFLGTSSSYEQYFGPGTRLTVT.

The gene calls are TRBV5-1 and TRBJ2-7, with 9 bases fitting TRBD2. The DNA end is a closer match to TRBJ2-5, so the J assignment may be wrong. Germline values: CDR1 SGHRS, CDR2 YFSETQ. This CDR3 comprises 15 residues. Here the CDR3 reads CASSRLRTSVETQYF. In nucleotides, the CDR3 is TGCGCCAGCAGCAGACTAAGGACTAGCGTTGAGACCCAGTACTTC.

There are a few counts of this clonotype. The chain combines TRBV20-1 with TRBJ1-1, with a weak D call TRBD1 (5 bases). This CDR3 is built from 12 residues. Germline-derived CDR1 and CDR2 are DFQATT and SNEGSKA (reference sequence). With 5 bases removed from V and 3 bases from J, the gap between germline ends came to 10 bases. The CDR3 protein is CSAFRGDTEAFF. CDR3 DNA: TGCAGTGCTTTCCGGGGGGACACTGAAGCTTTCTTT.

This clonotype was counted between two and nine times. The chain has TRBV24-1 and TRBJ2-5; 8 bases match TRBD2. The CDR3 covers 16 residues. V shed 3 bases, J shed 5 bases, and the junction held 10 bases outside the gene matches. CDR1 is KGHDR, CDR2 SFDVKD, per germline. CDR3 protein: CATSDIAGGAAETQYF. The CDR3 region has the DNA TGTGCCACCAGTGATATCGCGGGGGGAGCGGCGGAGACCCAGTACTTC.

V usage is TRBV20-1 and J usage is TRBJ1-1; D not resolved. Germline lookup yields CDR1 DFQATT and CDR2 SNEGSKA (reference sequence). The CDR3 runs 16 residues. V gave up 0 bases and J gave up 3 bases, with 17 bases separating them. CDR3 amino acids: CSARDRKSLRDTEAFF. CDR3 in DNA: TGCAGTGCTAGAGATCGGAAGTCTCTAAGGGACACTGAAGCTTTCTTT.

The chain joins TRBV6-2 or TRBV6-3 to TRBJ2-5, with a weak D call TRBD2 (6 bases). Germline values: CDR1 MNHEY, CDR2 SVGEGT. The CDR3 has 15 residues. Trimming stripped 6 bases from V and 2 bases from J, with 16 bases between. CDR3 loop: CASRPSGTGQETQYF. The CDR3 DNA reads as TGTGCCAGCAGGCCCTCCGGGACTGGGCAAGAGACCCAGTACTTC.